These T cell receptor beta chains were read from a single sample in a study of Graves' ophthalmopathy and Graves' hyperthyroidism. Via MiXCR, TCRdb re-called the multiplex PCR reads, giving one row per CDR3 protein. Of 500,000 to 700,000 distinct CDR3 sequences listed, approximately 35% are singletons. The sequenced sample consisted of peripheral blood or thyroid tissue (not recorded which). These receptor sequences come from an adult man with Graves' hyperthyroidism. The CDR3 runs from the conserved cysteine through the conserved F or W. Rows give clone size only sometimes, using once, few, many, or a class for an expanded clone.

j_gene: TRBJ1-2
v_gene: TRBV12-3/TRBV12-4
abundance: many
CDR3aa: CASSPRQTREFDGYTF

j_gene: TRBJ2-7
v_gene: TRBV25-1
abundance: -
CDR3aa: CASSGGLAGDQIIQYF

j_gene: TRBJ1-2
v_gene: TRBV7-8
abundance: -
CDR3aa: CASSARTGVSYGYTF

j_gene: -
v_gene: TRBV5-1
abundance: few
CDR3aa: CASSLAGGHEQFF

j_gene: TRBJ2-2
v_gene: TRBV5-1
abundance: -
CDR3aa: CASSIGLAGGRVTGELFF

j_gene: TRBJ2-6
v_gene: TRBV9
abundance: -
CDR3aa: CASSVGQGPSGANVLTF

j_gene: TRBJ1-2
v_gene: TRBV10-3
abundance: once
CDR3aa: CAISPDRDRPRGYTF

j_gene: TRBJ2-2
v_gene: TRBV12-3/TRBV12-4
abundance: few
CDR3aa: CASSFVQGWVAGELFF

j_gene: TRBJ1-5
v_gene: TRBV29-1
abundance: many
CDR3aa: CSVEYRPNQPQHF

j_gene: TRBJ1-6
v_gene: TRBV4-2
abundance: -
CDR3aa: CASSHEIYNSPLHF

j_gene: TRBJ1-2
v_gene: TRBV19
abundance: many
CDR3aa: CASSARQGGYTF

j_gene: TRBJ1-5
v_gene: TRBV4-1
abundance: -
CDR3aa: CASSQVDMGFSNQPQHF

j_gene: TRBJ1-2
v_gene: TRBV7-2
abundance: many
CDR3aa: CASSVDRGLGYTF

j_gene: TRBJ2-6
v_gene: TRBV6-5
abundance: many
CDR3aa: CASSYSSGISGANVLTF

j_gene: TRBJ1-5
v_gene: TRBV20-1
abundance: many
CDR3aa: CSARGGQSNQPQHF

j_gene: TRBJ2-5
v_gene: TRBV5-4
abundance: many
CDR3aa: CASSRGFGVGETQYF

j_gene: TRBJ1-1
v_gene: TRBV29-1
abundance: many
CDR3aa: CSAVTDPNTEAFF

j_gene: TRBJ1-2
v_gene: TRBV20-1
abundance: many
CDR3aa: CSASMSSGYTF

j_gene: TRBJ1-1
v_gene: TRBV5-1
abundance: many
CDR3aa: CASSSRGTTTNTEAFF

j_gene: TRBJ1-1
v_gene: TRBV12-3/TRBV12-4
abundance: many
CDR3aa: CASTQTGVTEAFF

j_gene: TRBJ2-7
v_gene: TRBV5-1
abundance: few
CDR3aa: CASPVGEPGTAAYEQYF

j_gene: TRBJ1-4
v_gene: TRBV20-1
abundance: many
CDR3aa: CSARESQGRNEKLFF

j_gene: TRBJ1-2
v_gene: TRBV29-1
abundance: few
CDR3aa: CSSLDRDGLRYTF

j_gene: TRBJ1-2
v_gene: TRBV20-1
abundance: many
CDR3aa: CSAREQGIVYGYTF

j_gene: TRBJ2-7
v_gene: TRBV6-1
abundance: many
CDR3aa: CASSSLTDSYEQYF

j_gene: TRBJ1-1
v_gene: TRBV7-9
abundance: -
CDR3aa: CASTRPGAFF

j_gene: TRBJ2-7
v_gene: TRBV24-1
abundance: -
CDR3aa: CATSAWTSGTYEQYF

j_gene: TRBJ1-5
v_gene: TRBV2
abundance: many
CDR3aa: CASSAGTSGGSNQPQHF

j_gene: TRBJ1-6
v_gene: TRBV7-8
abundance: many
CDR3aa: CASSFGQVSPLHF

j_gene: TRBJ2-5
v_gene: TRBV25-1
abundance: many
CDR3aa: CASGPDSQETQYF

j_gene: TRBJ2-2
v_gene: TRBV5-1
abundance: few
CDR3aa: CASSPLTSGRVTGELFF

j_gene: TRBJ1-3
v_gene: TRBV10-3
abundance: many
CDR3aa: CATDPRGSGNTIYF

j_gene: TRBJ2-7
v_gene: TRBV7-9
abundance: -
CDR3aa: CASSPQPGGGDEQYF

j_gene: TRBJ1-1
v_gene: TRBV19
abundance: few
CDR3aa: CASSSKNMNTEAFF

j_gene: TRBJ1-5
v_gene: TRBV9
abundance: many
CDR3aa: CASSVGGALTQPQHF

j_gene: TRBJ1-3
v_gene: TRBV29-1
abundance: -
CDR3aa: CNLAAGNTIYF

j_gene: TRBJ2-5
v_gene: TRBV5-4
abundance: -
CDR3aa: CASSLPGIIMKETQYF

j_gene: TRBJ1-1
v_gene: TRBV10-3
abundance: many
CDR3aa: CAISEDSTEAFF

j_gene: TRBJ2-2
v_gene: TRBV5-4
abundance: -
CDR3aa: CASIPTGTENTGELFF

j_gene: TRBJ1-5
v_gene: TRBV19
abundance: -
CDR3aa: CASSIGAGGSNQPQHF